This T cell receptor (beta chain) was sequenced during a study of T cells in Graves' hyperthyroidism and ophthalmopathy. Uncontrolled infection, other autoimmune disease, pregnancy or lactation led to exclusion. Regarding the study as a whole: A model of 13 V-J features distinguished ophthalmopathy from stable hyperthyroidism.

From RNA transcripts, TCR beta CDR3 regions were amplified. HTBI primers were employed in a first-round RT-PCR of the TCR CDR3. TCRdb recomputed calls from the multiplex PCR reads with MiXCR, one row per CDR3 protein. The sample comprises about 290,000 distinct CDR3 sequences, more than 10% of which are singletons, and 7.8% rests with the top ten. This clonotype was detected ten times or more. Antigen: not known. The length of the CDR3 is 13 residues. Germline CDR1 DFQATT, CDR2 SNEGSKA (reference sequence). V lost 0 bases and J lost 7, with 10 bases in between. The chain employs TRBV20-1 and TRBJ2-1; D is unclear. The sample consisted of blood. This TCR was recovered from a young woman with Graves' hyperthyroidism that later progressed to Graves' ophthalmopathy. The CDR3 region is CSARDVTWNEQFF. DNA of the CDR3: TGCAGTGCTAGAGACGTAACTTGGAATGAGCAGTTCTTC.